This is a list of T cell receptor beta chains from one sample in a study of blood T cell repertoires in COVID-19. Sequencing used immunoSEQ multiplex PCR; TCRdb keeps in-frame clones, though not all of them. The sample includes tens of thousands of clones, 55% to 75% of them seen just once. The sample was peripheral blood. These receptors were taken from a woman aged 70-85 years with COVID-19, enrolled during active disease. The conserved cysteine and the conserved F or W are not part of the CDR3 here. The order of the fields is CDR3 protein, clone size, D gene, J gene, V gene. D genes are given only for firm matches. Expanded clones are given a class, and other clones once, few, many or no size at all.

ATSRTDRGLSYEQY - TRBD1 TRBJ2-7 TRBV15
ASSSGTGEGAGELF once TRBD1 TRBJ2-2 TRBV5-1
ASSPRAEANYGYT few - TRBJ1-2 TRBV7-9
ASSPGQGAGTEAF - TRBD1 TRBJ1-1 TRBV5-1
ASSFTRQETQY - - TRBJ2-5 TRBV5-1
ASSAASTDTQY - - TRBJ2-3 TRBV19
ASSPTRGRALLTEQF once TRBD2 TRBJ2-1 TRBV19
ASSYTIAGGETQY - TRBD2 TRBJ2-5 TRBV6-2/TRBV6-3
ATREVNTDTQY - - TRBJ2-3 TRBV24-1
ASSLGPNRDTGELF - - TRBJ2-2 TRBV5-1
ASSYPLDSAVLGELF - - TRBJ2-2 TRBV6-2/TRBV6-3
ASSQQGVNNEKLF - TRBD1 TRBJ1-4 TRBV5-5
ASSYGLEGTYNEQF - - TRBJ2-1 TRBV6-5
ASSLGMGQRSPLH few - TRBJ1-6 TRBV3-1/TRBV3-2
ASSPRVAQETQY - - TRBJ2-5 TRBV3-1/TRBV3-2
ASSGTGLYYGYT - - TRBJ1-2 TRBV2
ASSKGLLAGGHNEQF - - TRBJ2-1 TRBV21-1
ASSLVGSSHEQF - - TRBJ2-1 TRBV7-2
ASSQRQSGSPLH - - TRBJ1-6 TRBV3-1/TRBV3-2
ASSEIPSTEAF few - TRBJ1-1 TRBV10-1
ASSKLSPHGTDTQY few - TRBJ2-3 TRBV19
ASSTSITGGGYT few TRBD1 TRBJ1-2 TRBV5-6
ASSTPGGVYGNTIY - - TRBJ1-3 TRBV3-1/TRBV3-2
ASSPTGSSYNEQF once - TRBJ2-1 TRBV9